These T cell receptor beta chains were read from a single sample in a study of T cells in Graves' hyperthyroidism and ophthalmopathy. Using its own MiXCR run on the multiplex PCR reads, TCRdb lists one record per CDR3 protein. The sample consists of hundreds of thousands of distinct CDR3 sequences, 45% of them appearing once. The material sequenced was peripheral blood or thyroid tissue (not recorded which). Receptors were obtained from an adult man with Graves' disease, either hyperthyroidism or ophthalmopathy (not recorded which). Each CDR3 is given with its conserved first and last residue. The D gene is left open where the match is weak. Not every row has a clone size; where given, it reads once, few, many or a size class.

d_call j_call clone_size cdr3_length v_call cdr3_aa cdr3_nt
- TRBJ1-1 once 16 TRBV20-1 CSAQEPTGMVVVEAFF TGCAGTGCTCAAGAGCCTACAGGGATGGTTGTAGTGGAGGCTTTCTTT
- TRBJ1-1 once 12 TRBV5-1 CASSLNTGEAFF TGTGCCAGCAGCTTGAATACAGGGGAAGCTTTCTTT
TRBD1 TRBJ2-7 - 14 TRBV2 CAREQGRHGYEQYF TGTGCTAGAGAACAGGGGCGTCATGGCTACGAGCAGTACTTC
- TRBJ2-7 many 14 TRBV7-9 CASSGRDTSYEQYF TGTGCCAGCAGCGGAAGGGACACGAGCTACGAGCAGTACTTC
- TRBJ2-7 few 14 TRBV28 CATVKRTASYEQYF TGTGCCACCGTAAAACGGACAGCTTCCTACGAGCAGTACTTC
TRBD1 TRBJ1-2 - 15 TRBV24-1 CATSSLDRVRYGYTF TGTGCCACCAGCTCGCTAGACAGGGTTCGGTATGGCTACACCTTC
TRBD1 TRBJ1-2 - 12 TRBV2 CASWTGLNGYTF TGTGCCAGCTGGACAGGTCTAAATGGCTACACCTTC
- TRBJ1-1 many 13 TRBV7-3 CASSLESGGHAFF TGTGCCAGCAGCTTAGAAAGCGGGGGGCACGCTTTCTTT
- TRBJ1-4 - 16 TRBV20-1 CSARDRRDFANEKLFF TGCAGTGCTAGAGATAGGCGGGATTTTGCTAATGAAAAACTGTTTTTT
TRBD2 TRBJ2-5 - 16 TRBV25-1 CASLHRAGGRQETQYF TGTGCCAGCCTTCACCGAGCGGGAGGACGCCAAGAGACCCAGTACTTC
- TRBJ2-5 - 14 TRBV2 CASRNRGGAETQYF TGTGCCAGCAGAAACAGGGGAGGTGCGGAGACCCAGTACTTC
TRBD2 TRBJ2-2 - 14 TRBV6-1 CASSPIGGVGELFF TGTGCCAGCAGCCCCATCGGGGGGGTCGGGGAGCTGTTTTTT
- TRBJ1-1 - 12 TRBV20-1 CSANSPGTEAFF TGCAGTGCTAACTCGCCGGGGACTGAAGCTTTCTTT
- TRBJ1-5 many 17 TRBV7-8 CASSLRGGALSNQPQHF TGTGCCAGCAGCTTACGTGGTGGGGCCCTTAGCAATCAGCCCCAGCATTTT
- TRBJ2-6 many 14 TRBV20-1 CSAFHSTGANVLTF TGCAGTGCTTTCCACAGTACCGGGGCCAACGTCCTGACTTTC
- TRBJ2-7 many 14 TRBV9 CASSVASQGYEQYF TGTGCCAGCAGCGTAGCCAGCCAGGGGTACGAGCAGTACTTC
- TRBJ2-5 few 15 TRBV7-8 CASSLAGLGKETQYF TGTGCCAGCAGCTTGGCGGGGCTGGGGAAAGAGACCCAGTACTTC
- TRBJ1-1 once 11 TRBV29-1 CSVDDPTEPYF TGCAGCGTTGATGACCCAACGGAACCTTACTTT